One sample yielded the 31 T cell receptor beta chains listed below, sequenced in a study of human T cells and chemical hapten exposure (dated by TCRdb to the early 2020s). This specimen's time point label, per the study, means: patch test 1, 2 weeks after DPC sensitization. This sample's treatment or condition label indicates: therapeutic diphenylcyclopropenone sensitization with weekly scalp DPC. The library was built by means of RACE. TCRdb shows the sequencer as NextSeq 500. The raw public reads went through TCRdb reprocessing: fastp at Q25, MiXCR clone calling, in-frame beta chains kept. CDR3 protein duplicates are merged, each entry listing the most common genes and DNA. A total of 350,000 or so distinct CDR3 sequences appear in this sample, roughly 6.9% of them only once. The ten biggest clones cover approximately 8% of the sample. The specimen was whole blood, collected in connection with sensitization to the hapten diphenylcyclopropenone (DPC). Receptor source: a woman aged 18-30 years with alopecia areata. Some clones in this sample may be carry-over from other donors' samples.

This clonotype came up many times. This sequence joins TRBV5-1 and TRBJ1-2; D remains ambiguous. The CDR3 consists of 13 residues. From germline, CDR1 is SGHRS and CDR2 YFSETQ. V was trimmed by 2 bases and J by 2 bases, leaving 7 bases between them. The CDR3 DNA reads TGCGCCAGCAGCTTAGGAGGAAACTATGGCTACACCTTC. As protein: CASSLGGNYGYTF.

This clonotype was recorded at least ten times. This chain connects TRBV27 to TRBJ2-5; no reliable D call. CDR1 MNHEY and CDR2 SMNVEV come from the germline V gene (reference sequence). The CDR3 is made up of 16 amino acids. Trimming took 6 bases from V and 1 from J, leaving 18 bases between them. The CDR3 DNA follows: TGTGCCAGCAGCACCACTATCATCCCGACCCAAGAGACCCAGTACTTC. This encodes CASSTTIIPTQETQYF.

This clonotype has at least ten counts. This chain joins TRBV29-1 and TRBJ2-2; 11 bases agree with TRBD1. The CDR3 runs 16 residues. Trimming took 5 bases from V and 3 from J; bases not matched to a gene: 8. Per the germline V gene, CDR1 is SQVTM and CDR2 is ANQGSEA. The CDR3 coding sequence is TGCAGCGTTCCTGGACAGGGGGCATTAGACACCGGGGAGCTGTTTTTT. It codes for CSVPGQGALDTGELFF.

This chain uses TRBV4-3 with TRBJ2-5; D is perhaps TRBD2 (5 bases). The CDR3 has 13 residues. Trimming pared 6 bases from V and 7 bases from J, leaving 15 bases between. The germline gives CDR1 LGHNA, CDR2 YSLEER. The CDR3 nucleotides are TGCGCCAGCAGTCACGTGGACTCCGGGACCCAGTACTTC. Protein product: CASSHVDSGTQYF.

This clonotype has a handful of counts. The chain carries TRBV6-2 or TRBV6-3 and TRBJ1-1; D may be TRBD1 (5 bases). Between the trimmed V and J ends, which lost 4 bases and 4 bases, there was a span of 13 bases. Germline CDR1 MNHEY, CDR2 SVGEGT. This CDR3 contains 14 residues. CDR3 DNA: TGTGCCAGCAGTTGGGGGTGGCTCGGCACTGAAGCTTTCTTT. Its protein product is CASSWGWLGTEAFF.

The DNA for the CDR3 is TGTGCCAGCAGCTTTCCGGGACAGGGGGCGGAGACCCAGTACTTC. Its translation: CASSFPGQGAETQYF. The chain joins TRBV7-9 to TRBJ2-5; TRBD1 matches 12 bases. Looked up from germline, CDR1 is SEHNR and CDR2 is FQNEAQ (reference sequence). The CDR3 loop spans 15 amino acids. J was trimmed by 5 bases and V by 3 bases; bases with no gene match: 4.

The table lists this clonotype with many counts. J is TRBJ2-3 and V is TRBV12-3 or TRBV12-4, with 12 bases aligning to TRBD2. The CDR3 sequence is 15 residues long. V lost 3 bases and J lost 5; bases outside the gene matches: 3. CDR3 protein: CASSFPSGGEDTQYF. The CDR3 region has the DNA TGTGCCAGCAGTTTTCCTAGCGGGGGGGAAGATACGCAGTATTTT.

This chain connects TRBV15 to TRBJ2-1; 11 bases align to TRBD2. The CDR3 loop spans 13 amino acids. V lost 7 bases and J lost 9; bases outside the gene matches: 5. Germline CDR1 reads LNHNV; CDR2 reads YYDKDF (reference sequence). CDR3 loop: CATTVAGGTEQFF. CDR3 DNA: TGTGCCACCACAGTAGCGGGGGGGACTGAGCAGTTCTTC.

At least ten counts were recorded for this clonotype. The chain combines TRBV18 with TRBJ1-4, with 7 bases lining up with TRBD1. Trimming cost V 5 bases and J 0 bases; bases outside gene matches: 18. Germline CDR1 and CDR2: KGHSH and LQKENI. The CDR3 has 20 amino acids. CDR3 amino acids: CASSLSPGTASRSTNEKLFF. The CDR3 region has the DNA TGTGCCAGCTCATTAAGCCCCGGGACAGCTTCCAGGTCAACTAATGAAAAACTGTTTTTT.

The gene calls are TRBV7-2 and TRBJ2-1; TRBD1 or TRBD2 may be the D gene (5 bases each). Trimming cost V 5 bases and J 4 bases, with 9 bases left between them. The CDR3 extends over 13 amino acids. CDR1 is SGHTA and CDR2 is FQGNSA in the germline V gene. The CDR3 is CASSGDGYNEQFF. In DNA form, the CDR3 reads TGTGCCAGCAGCGGGGACGGATACAATGAGCAGTTCTTC.

This chain links TRBV12-3 or TRBV12-4 with TRBJ2-7, with D possibly matching TRBD1 (5 bases). Trimming took 2 bases from V and 6 from J, leaving 14 bases between them. CDR3 length equals 14 residues. CDR3 protein: CASSLFGTGSEQYF. CDR3 in DNA: TGTGCCAGCAGTTTATTTGGAACAGGTTCCGAGCAGTACTTC.

This clonotype was observed many times. The V and J genes are TRBV7-2 and TRBJ2-3; the match to TRBD2 covers 10 bases. Losses at the gene ends were 5 bases for V and 1 base for J; bases not matched to a gene: 3. This CDR3 has 15 residues. Germline V CDR1 and CDR2: SGHTA, FQGNSA. The DNA for the CDR3 is TGTGCCAGCAGCCCGCTAGCGGGGGGCACAGATACGCAGTATTTT. It encodes CASSPLAGGTDTQYF.

This clonotype was counted at least ten times. This sequence joins TRBV10-3 and TRBJ1-6; 7 bases fit TRBD1. The CDR3 has 15 amino acids. The J segment lost 13 bases and the V segment lost 4 bases, leaving 13 bases of the junction unmatched. Germline values: CDR1 ENHRY, CDR2 SYGVKD. The CDR3 nucleotides are TGTGCCATCAGTGGTACGACAGGGTTAAGTTCGCCCCTCCACTTT. This gives the protein CAISGTTGLSSPLHF.

This clonotype has only a few counts. The chain is built from TRBV5-4 and TRBJ2-7; no clear D. Trimming stripped 1 base from V and 0 bases from J, with 5 bases between. Germline CDR1 reads SGHNT; CDR2 reads YYREEE (reference sequence). There are 13 residues in the CDR3. The CDR3 here is CASSLKGSYEQYF. In DNA form, the CDR3 reads TGTGCCAGCAGCTTGAAAGGCTCCTACGAGCAGTACTTC.

This clonotype occurred a few times. The CDR3 DNA reads as TGTGCCAGCCGGGTTGGCGAGGGCAATTCACCCCTCCACTTT. It yields the protein CASRVGEGNSPLHF. V gene TRBV12-3 or TRBV12-4 combines with J gene TRBJ1-6, with D unresolved. The germline V and J ends were trimmed by 8 bases and 7 bases, with 15 bases remaining between them. The CDR3 is made up of 14 amino acids.

The chain carries TRBV4-2 and TRBJ1-2, with a weak D call TRBD1 (5 bases). This CDR3 contains 15 residues. Trimming stripped 0 bases from V and 3 bases from J, with 11 bases between. Germline-derived CDR1 and CDR2 are LGHNA and YNFKEQ. The CDR3 nucleotides are TGTGCCAGCAGCCAAGAAGTTGGGGGATACTATGGCTACACCTTC. The encoded protein is CASSQEVGGYYGYTF.

The chain joins TRBV7-2 to TRBJ1-1; the D gene is possibly TRBD1 (6 bases). The germline V gene has CDR1 SGHTA and CDR2 FQGNSA. This CDR3 has 14 residues. V lost 6 bases, J lost 0 bases, and 11 bases lay in between. The CDR3 loop reads CASRSDRLNTEAFF. In nucleotides, the CDR3 is TGTGCCAGCAGGTCCGACAGGCTGAACACTGAAGCTTTCTTT.

At least ten counts were recorded for this clonotype. This chain joins TRBV9 and TRBJ1-5, with no clear D. V was trimmed by 2 bases and J by 5 bases, leaving 8 bases between them. The germline V gene encodes CDR1 SGDLS and CDR2 YYNGEE. The CDR3 spans 13 residues. The DNA for the CDR3 is TGTGCCAGCAGCGTCGGACCCTATCAGCCCCAGCATTTT. Encoded protein: CASSVGPYQPQHF.

V and J are TRBV20-1 and TRBJ2-3; the match to TRBD2 covers 12 bases. Germline V CDR1 and CDR2: DFQATT, SNEGSKA (reference sequence). The CDR3 covers 14 residues. The trim removed 6 bases at V and 5 bases at J, leaving 6 bases unmatched. The CDR3 is CSASSGGAKDTQYF. CDR3 bases: TGCAGTGCCTCTAGCGGGGGGGCGAAAGATACGCAGTATTTT.

This clonotype has only a few counts. The chain recombines TRBV20-1 with TRBJ2-3; D might be TRBD2 (6 bases). V was shortened by 5 bases and J by 4 bases, with 7 bases between the two germline ends. This CDR3 spans 11 amino acids. Germline CDR1 reads DFQATT; CDR2 reads SNEGSKA (reference sequence). The CDR3 loop is CSAGEADTQYF. In DNA form, the CDR3 reads TGCAGTGCTGGGGAGGCAGATACGCAGTATTTT.

In this sample, this clonotype turned up many times. This chain links TRBV29-1 with TRBJ2-1, with 7 bases fitting TRBD2. The CDR3 is made up of 13 amino acids. V shed 5 bases and J 2 bases; nucleotides not matched to a gene: 3. Per germline, CDR1 SQVTM and CDR2 ANQGSEA. CDR3 DNA sequence: TGCAGCGTTTGGCTAGCGGCCTACAATGAGCAGTTCTTC. It specifies CSVWLAAYNEQFF.

The gene calls are TRBV28 and TRBJ1-5; D gene uncertain. The germline CDR1 and CDR2 sequences are MDHEN and SYDVKM. Deletions cut 11 bases from V and 3 bases from J, with 14 bases between. The CDR3 covers 13 residues. CDR3 in DNA: TGTGCCGAGACCTATAGCTTCAATCAGCCCCAGCATTTT. Protein product: CAETYSFNQPQHF.

The table lists this clonotype with many counts. V gene TRBV9 combines with J gene TRBJ2-5, with unresolved D. Looked up from germline, CDR1 is SGDLS and CDR2 is YYNGEE. V dropped 0 bases and J dropped 2 bases, with 11 bases sitting between them. CDR3 length: 15 residues. CDR3 coding DNA: TGTGCCAGCAGCGTAGCGTCGTACAGTCAAGAGACCCAGTACTTC. It is translated as CASSVASYSQETQYF.

This clonotype was counted at least ten times. This chain joins TRBV5-5 and TRBJ2-1; 7 bases are shared with TRBD2. Per germline, CDR1 SGHKS and CDR2 YYEKEE (reference sequence). V shed 2 bases and J 7 bases; nucleotides not matched to a gene: 9. This CDR3 has 15 residues. CDR3 sequence (DNA): TGTGCCAGCAGCTTCCGAGCGGGGATGGGGAATGAGCAGTTCTTC. Translated, it gives CASSFRAGMGNEQFF.

This CDR3 reads CASSLQGAGGDTQYF. Here the CDR3 DNA reads TGCGCCAGCAGTTTACAGGGGGCCGGGGGAGATACGCAGTATTTT. The chain employs TRBV5-1 and TRBJ2-3, with 9 bases lining up with TRBD1. CDR1 SGHRS and CDR2 YFSETQ come from the germline V gene. Unmatched junction bases numbered 9, after V lost 5 bases and J lost 5 bases. This CDR3 has 15 amino acids.

The rearrangement joins TRBV12-3 or TRBV12-4 to TRBJ2-2; D unresolved. This CDR3 comprises 13 residues. Trimming shortened V by 6 bases and J by 6 bases, and 11 bases separated the two germline ends. The CDR3 here is CASSPLFPGELFF. The DNA of the CDR3 is TGTGCCAGCAGCCCTCTGTTCCCCGGGGAGCTGTTTTTT.

This clonotype has a handful of counts. The V call is TRBV7-9, the J call TRBJ1-1, with 8 bases identical to TRBD1. Losses at the gene ends were 5 bases for V and 3 bases for J; bases not matched to a gene: 11. The CDR3 contains 16 residues. Germline assignment: CDR1 SEHNR and CDR2 FQNEAQ (reference sequence). The CDR3 here is CASSPGGDRTYTEAFF. The CDR3 bases are TGTGCCAGCAGCCCTGGAGGGGACAGGACCTACACTGAAGCTTTCTTT.

This clonotype appeared many times. The chain combines TRBV6-2 or TRBV6-3 with TRBJ2-7, with D perhaps matching TRBD1 or TRBD2 (5 bases each). CDR3 size: 13 residues. Germline CDR1 is MNHEY and CDR2 is SVGEGT. Trimming removed 4 bases at V and 3 bases at J, with 10 bases between. DNA for the CDR3: TGTGCCAGCAGTTCGTCGGGGCGCTACGAGCAGTACTTC. This encodes CASSSSGRYEQYF.

This clonotype was counted between two and nine times. The chain carries TRBV5-4 and TRBJ1-2, with TRBD1 as a possible D gene (6 bases). The CDR3 consists of 14 residues. Per the germline V gene, CDR1 is SGHNT and CDR2 is YYREEE (reference sequence). V was cut by 4 bases and J by 0 bases, with 10 bases left in between. CDR3 sequence (DNA): TGTGCCAGCAGCAGGGACACTACTAACTATGGCTACACCTTC. Encoded protein: CASSRDTTNYGYTF.

This clonotype was recorded a few times. V and J are TRBV29-1 and TRBJ2-5; perhaps TRBD2 as D (5 bases). Trimming took 5 bases from V and 5 from J, leaving 18 bases between them. The CDR3 sequence is 14 residues long. Germline loops: CDR1 SQVTM, CDR2 ANQGSEA. For the CDR3, the DNA is TGCAGCGTTTCCCCTCTTACTAGAGCGGAGACCCAGTACTTC. This gives the protein CSVSPLTRAETQYF. The complete variable domain, with remaining parts taken from reference TRBV29-1 and TRBJ2-5, reads SAVISQKPSRDICQRGTSLTIQCQVDSQVTMMFWYRQQPGQSLTLIATANQGSEATYESGFVIDKFPISRPNLTFSTLTVSNMSPEDSSIYLCSVSPLTRAETQYFGPGTRLLVL.

This sequence joins TRBV4-2 and TRBJ1-2, with D unresolved. CDR1 is LGHNA, CDR2 YNFKEQ, per germline. Trimming left V 1 base short and J 0 bases short, with 12 bases between. This CDR3 spans 16 amino acids. CDR3 DNA: TGTGCCAGCAGCCAAGCTTCCCTGCAAACTAACTATGGCTACACCTTC. Its protein product is CASSQASLQTNYGYTF.